This T cell receptor (beta chain) appears in the sequencing data of a study of CD8 T cells in ankylosing spondylitis. V lost 8 bases and J lost 1, with 26 bases in between. Looked up from germline, CDR1 is MGHDK and CDR2 is SYGVNS. The CDR3 spans 18 residues. Remarks on this clonotype: The antigen remains undetermined.

In making TCR beta libraries, quantitative 5'-RACE with molecular barcodes was used. A single record per CDR3 protein comes from TCRdb applying MiXCR to the 5' RACE reads. The table records about 540,000 distinct CDR3 sequences, roughly 13% of them present only once. Findings and caveats of the study: Past studies reported some motif variants in reactive arthritis synovial fluid and blood. Reportedly, significant enrichment of disease-linked clones occurred in matched ankylosing spondylitis synovial fluid. Within ankylosing spondylitis blood, a TCR beta motif made up of seven to nine highly homologous variants appeared to be characteristic.

V gene TRBV25-1 combines with J gene TRBJ1-2, with D unresolved. The sequencing input was blood, either unsorted or a sorted T cell fraction (not recorded which). The TCR originated in a male donor with ankylosing spondylitis. In DNA, the CDR3 is TGTGCCAGCCTGGCCCGCGCGAAGACTGCCTGGAATAACTATGGCTACACCTTC. Translated: CASLARAKTAWNNYGYTF.